What follows are 29 T cell receptor beta chains derived from one specimen sequenced in a study of shared clonotypes between healthy human individuals. Repertoires were generated with immunoSEQ multiplex PCR, while TCRdb's copy carries only in-frame clones and drops some. Here the sample spans over 750,000 clones, 90% to 98% being singletons. Naive CD8 cells lacked CD45RO, underwent positive selection for CCR7 and left out terminally differentiated effector memory CD45RA+ cells. Sequencing was performed on naive CD8+ T cells sorted from blood. Receptors were obtained from a man aged 30-40 years in good health.

The chain recombines TRBV5-6 with TRBJ2-3; possibly TRBD1 for D (5 bases). V lost 1 base and J lost 0, with 9 bases in between. The CDR3 sequence is 15 residues long. CDR1 is SGHDT and CDR2 is YYEEEE in the germline V gene. The CDR3, as DNA: TGTGCCAGCAGCTTGATTCCAGGGAGCACAGATACGCAGTATTTT. Translation gives CASSLIPGSTDTQYF.

The chain recombines TRBV9 with TRBJ2-7, with D possibly TRBD2 on 6 matching bases. The V gene lost 3 bases and the J gene lost 5 bases, with 9 bases spanning the gap. There are 12 residues in the CDR3. Germline loops: CDR1 SGDLS, CDR2 YYNGEE. DNA for the CDR3: TGTGCCAGCAGCGGGGGGAGGAACGAGCAGTACTTC. It yields the protein CASSGGRNEQYF.

CDR3 protein: CASSRLGARIERIGEQGQQFF. The CDR3 DNA is TGTGCCAGCAGCCGACTGGGGGCGAGGATTGAGAGGATTGGGGAACAGGGTCAGCAGTTCTTC. The chain uses TRBV14 and TRBJ2-1; tentative D call: TRBD1 (6 bases). This CDR3 spans 21 amino acids. Trimming stripped 4 bases from V and 11 bases from J, with 39 bases between. Per the germline V gene, CDR1 is SGHDN and CDR2 is FVKESK.

This clone was counted a few times. CDR3 residues: CASSPRLGEQYF. CDR3 nucleotides: TGTGCCAGCAGCCCCAGACTAGGCGAGCAGTACTTC. J is TRBJ2-7 and V is TRBV9; D is perhaps TRBD2 (6 bases). Germline CDR1 and CDR2: SGDLS and YYNGEE. CDR3 length: 12 residues. Deletions cut 4 bases from V and 6 bases from J, with 11 bases between.

This sequence joins TRBV15 and TRBJ2-7; no reliable D call. The CDR3 covers 12 residues. The V gene lost 1 base and the J gene lost 5 bases, with 6 bases spanning the gap. Per germline, CDR1 LNHNV and CDR2 YYDKDF (reference sequence). This CDR3 is CATSRAKDEQYF. CDR3 DNA: TGTGCCACCAGCAGAGCGAAGGACGAGCAGTACTTC.

This sequence joins TRBV27 and TRBJ2-1; 10 nucleotides line up with TRBD2. The CDR3 is 16 residues long. Germline V gene lookup returns CDR1 MNHEY and CDR2 SMNVEV (reference sequence). V lost 3 bases to trimming and J lost 8 bases; unmatched junction nucleotides: 10. DNA for the CDR3: TGTGCCAGCAGTTTTCAAACTAGCGGGGAGGGGGATGAGCAGTTCTTC. Its protein product is CASSFQTSGEGDEQFF.

The V call is TRBV5-4, the J call TRBJ1-1, with 7 bases identical to TRBD1. The junction had 4 bases not matched to a gene; V was cut back by 0 bases and J by 2 bases. Germline CDR1 and CDR2: SGHNT and YYREEE (reference sequence). The CDR3 runs 15 residues. The CDR3 sequence is CASSLARGANTEAFF. In nucleotides, the CDR3 is TGTGCCAGCAGCTTGGCCAGGGGGGCCAACACTGAAGCTTTCTTT.

This clone was detected only once. This chain links TRBV18 with TRBJ1-1; D gene uncertain. V lost 3 bases and J 3 bases, leaving 5 bases between the germline ends. CDR1 and CDR2 from the germline V gene are KGHSH and LQKENI. The CDR3 spans 12 residues. Here the CDR3 reads CASSPADTEAFF. The DNA of the CDR3 is TGTGCCAGCTCACCGGCCGACACTGAAGCTTTCTTT.

CDR3 coding DNA: TGTGCCAGCAGCTTGATACAGGTCAACACCGGGGAGCTGTTTTTT. Protein sequence: CASSLIQVNTGELFF. The chain combines TRBV7-6 with TRBJ2-2; D possibly corresponds to TRBD1 (5 bases). The V gene's germline CDR1 is SGHVS and CDR2 FNYEAQ. This CDR3 contains 15 residues. The ends were cut back, 3 bases at V and 2 bases at J, with 10 bases in the middle.

This chain joins TRBV11-2 and TRBJ2-1, with TRBD2 matching 12 bases. V lost 3 bases, J lost 8 bases, and 5 bases stayed unmatched. The germline V gene has CDR1 SGHAT and CDR2 FQNNGV. The CDR3 loop spans 15 amino acids. The chain's CDR3 is CASSFLAGGPYEQFF. DNA of the CDR3: TGTGCCAGCAGCTTCCTAGCGGGAGGGCCATATGAGCAGTTCTTC.

The chain is built from TRBV7-2 and TRBJ2-7; no reliable D call. The V end lost 6 bases, the J end lost 1 base, and 7 bases lay between the germline ends. The CDR3 extends over 12 amino acids. Looked up from germline, CDR1 is SGHTA and CDR2 is FQGNSA. The CDR3 DNA follows: TGTGCCAGCAGTCCGAAATCCTACGAGCAGTACTTC. This sequence encodes CASSPKSYEQYF.

This chain joins TRBV2 and TRBJ2-3; D not resolved. Trimming stripped 2 bases from V and 2 bases from J, with 8 bases between. This CDR3 has 14 residues. Germline CDR1 SNHLY, CDR2 FYNNEI. The CDR3 nucleotides read TGTGCCAGCAGTGAACCGTCTTCCACAGATACGCAGTATTTT. Translated, it gives CASSEPSSTDTQYF. Supplemented by reference TRBV2 and TRBJ2-3, the full variable domain reads EPEVTQTPSHQVTQMGQEVILRCVPISNHLYFYWYRQILGQKVEFLVSFYNNEISEKSEIFDDQFSVERPDGSNFTLKIRSTKLEDSAMYFCASSEPSSTDTQYFGPGTRLTVL.

The chain recombines TRBV5-1 with TRBJ2-7; D gene ambiguous. Germline V gene data show CDR1 as SGHRS and CDR2 as YFSETQ. V was cut by 0 bases and J by 3 bases, with 13 bases left in between. This CDR3 spans 15 amino acids. CDR3 sequence reads: CASSLGVPTIYEQYF. The CDR3 bases are TGCGCCAGCAGCTTGGGGGTCCCGACCATCTACGAGCAGTACTTC.

The chain has TRBV6-5 and TRBJ2-5; 9 positions agree with TRBD2. This CDR3 contains 14 residues. The germline V gene encodes CDR1 MNHEY and CDR2 SVGAGI. With 2 bases clipped from V and 4 bases from J, the junction kept 2 bases outside the gene matches. CDR3 in amino acids: CASSYTTSGETQYF. In nucleotides, the CDR3 is TGTGCCAGCAGTTACACGACTAGCGGAGAGACCCAGTACTTC.

The gene calls are TRBV27 and TRBJ2-1, with a tentative D call TRBD2 (6 bases). The CDR3 contains 14 residues. V lost 4 bases, J lost 8 bases, and 15 bases lay in between. The germline V gene has CDR1 MNHEY and CDR2 SMNVEV (reference sequence). The CDR3 sequence is CASSSLGSFYEQFF. In DNA, the CDR3 is TGTGCCAGCAGTTCCCTCGGGAGTTTCTATGAGCAGTTCTTC.

The gene calls are TRBV6-1 and TRBJ2-7; D gene uncertain. Per germline, CDR1 MNHNS and CDR2 SASEGT. The CDR3 loop spans 12 amino acids. With 3 bases removed from V and 6 bases from J, the gap between germline ends came to 9 bases. CDR3 coding DNA: TGTGCCAGCAGTGATGCCTTTCTCGAGCAGTACTTC. Encoded protein: CASSDAFLEQYF.

The chain recombines TRBV7-9 with TRBJ2-7, with 7 bases fitting TRBD2. With 5 bases clipped from V and 3 bases from J, the junction kept 7 bases outside the gene matches. The CDR3 contains 14 residues. Per germline, CDR1 SEHNR and CDR2 FQNEAQ (reference sequence). The CDR3 is CASSPASGIYEQYF. CDR3 sequence (DNA): TGTGCCAGCAGCCCCGCTAGCGGAATCTACGAGCAGTACTTC.

This chain joins TRBV9 and TRBJ1-4; 7 bases map to TRBD1. CDR3 length: 15 residues. Trimming removed 2 bases from V and 5 bases from J; junction bases left unmatched: 6. Germline CDR1 and CDR2: SGDLS and YYNGEE. In DNA form, the CDR3 reads TGTGCCAGCAGCGTCGGACAGGCAGGGAATGAAAAACTGTTTTTT. Protein: CASSVGQAGNEKLFF.

The CDR3 loop reads CASSPGQGPSYEQYF. The CDR3 nucleotides are TGCGCCAGCAGCCCAGGCCAGGGTCCCTCCTACGAGCAGTACTTC. V usage is TRBV4-3 and J usage is TRBJ2-7; a weak D match, TRBD1 (5 bases). The CDR3 has 15 residues. Trimming cost V 4 bases and J 0 bases, with 13 bases left between them. CDR1 and CDR2 from the germline V gene are LGHNA and YSLEER.

Of note for this clone: Other DNA sequences in the sample encode the same CDR3. This chain joins TRBV13 and TRBJ2-7; D is unclear. Germline assignment: CDR1 PRHDT and CDR2 FYEKMQ (reference sequence). The CDR3 totals 13 residues. The V end lost 0 bases, the J end lost 1 base, and 4 bases lay between the germline ends. The CDR3 nucleotides are TGTGCCAGCAGCTTAGGGTCTTCCTACGAGCAGTACTTC. This gives the protein CASSLGSSYEQYF.

The chain carries TRBV7-9 and TRBJ1-2; 7 bases match TRBD1. CDR1 and CDR2 (germline): SEHNR, FQNEAQ (reference sequence). After removal of 4 bases from V and 3 bases from J, the junction contained 2 bases not matched to a gene. The CDR3 extends over 13 amino acids. The CDR3 DNA is TGTGCCAGCAGCTCCGGGACAGACTATGGCTACACCTTC. Protein: CASSSGTDYGYTF.

As regards this clone: This sample also contains other DNA sequences that code for the same CDR3. The rearrangement links TRBV4-3 to TRBJ1-1; possibly TRBD1 for D (6 bases). CDR3 length: 15 amino acids. The ends were cut back, 0 bases at V and 2 bases at J, with 10 bases in the middle. The germline V gene has CDR1 LGHNA and CDR2 YSLEER. The CDR3 nucleotides read TGCGCCAGCAGCCAAGATTCAGGGGTAAACACTGAAGCTTTCTTT. This codes for CASSQDSGVNTEAFF.

The chain carries TRBV18 and TRBJ2-3, with D possibly being TRBD1 or TRBD2 (5 bases each). The CDR3 sequence is 19 residues long. Trimming pared 6 bases from V and 0 bases from J, leaving 25 bases between. Germline-derived CDR1 and CDR2 are KGHSH and LQKENI. CDR3 coding DNA: TGTGCCAGCTCCTCCTCGAGGGGAGAGCGAGGATCTAGCACAGATACGCAGTATTTT. Translated, it gives CASSSSRGERGSSTDTQYF.

The chain couples TRBV5-4 to TRBJ2-1; 11 nucleotides agree with TRBD2. The CDR3 consists of 17 residues. CDR1 is SGHNT, CDR2 YYREEE, per germline (reference sequence). V lost 3 bases, J lost 5 bases, and 10 bases stayed unmatched. The chain's CDR3 is CASSSPTSGSRDNEQFF. Here the CDR3 DNA reads TGTGCCAGCAGCTCCCCTACTAGCGGGAGTCGTGACAATGAGCAGTTCTTC.

The chain is built from TRBV11-2 and TRBJ2-7; D unresolved. CDR1 is SGHAT and CDR2 is FQNNGV in the germline V gene. This CDR3 comprises 13 residues. Trimming removed 5 bases from V and 3 bases from J, with 11 bases in between. In DNA form, the CDR3 reads TGTGCCAGCAGCCTCACAGAGAACTACGAGCAGTACTTC. The encoded protein is CASSLTENYEQYF.

The chain has TRBV7-3 and TRBJ2-1, with 9 bases lining up with TRBD2. This CDR3 comprises 15 residues. Germline V gene lookup returns CDR1 SGHTA and CDR2 FQGTGA. The V segment lost 5 bases and the J segment 4 bases; nucleotides outside the gene matches: 6. The CDR3 DNA is TGTGCCAGCAGCCAAATAGCGGGGGAGTACAATGAGCAGTTCTTC. It is translated as CASSQIAGEYNEQFF. The entire variable domain, with the rest obtained from reference TRBV7-3 and TRBJ2-1, is as follows: GAGVSQTPSNKVTEKGKYVELRCDPISGHTALYWYRQSLGQGPEFLIYFQGTGAADDSGLPNDRFFAVRPEGSVSTLKIQRTERGDSAVYLCASSQIAGEYNEQFFGPGTRLTVL.

The chain has TRBV9 and TRBJ2-3; D is uncertain. The CDR3 covers 14 residues. With 0 bases removed from V and 3 bases from J, the gap between germline ends came to 8 bases. Germline V gene sequence: CDR1 SGDLS, CDR2 YYNGEE. CDR3 region: CASSVGSRTDTQYF. The CDR3 nucleotides are TGTGCCAGCAGCGTAGGTAGCAGAACAGATACGCAGTATTTT.

The rearrangement links TRBV6-1 to TRBJ1-5, with a weak D call TRBD1 (6 bases). This CDR3 is 15 amino acids long. The germline V gene encodes CDR1 MNHNS and CDR2 SASEGT. The V and J ends lost 7 bases and 4 bases respectively, with 17 bases between them. CDR3 coding DNA: TGTGCCAGCAACTTTTACCGGGACAATAATCAGCCCCAGCATTTT. This sequence encodes CASNFYRDNNQPQHF.

The DNA for the CDR3 is TGCAGCGCAGGGGACTGGAAGGGCGAGCAGTACTTC. Protein product: CSAGDWKGEQYF. This chain links TRBV29-1 with TRBJ2-7; D might be TRBD1 or TRBD2, each matching 6 bases. CDR3 length equals 12 residues. Germline V gene lookup returns CDR1 SQVTM and CDR2 ANQGSEA. V lost 7 bases, J lost 6 bases, and 16 bases lay in between.